The rows below give T cell receptor beta chains drawn from one sample of a study of T cell repertoires in cytomegalovirus infection. For these TCRs, the target antigens are not known. TCRdb fed the reads into MiXCR, producing one record per CDR3 protein. The sample lists some 350,000 distinct CDR3 sequences, 25% to 35% occurring once. Sequences were derived from cultured PBMCs, sampled from culture after CMV antigen stimulation. These receptors were collected from a human donor in good health (CMV status not recorded). Some clones in this sample may be carry-over from other donors' samples. Both conserved end residues are part of each CDR3. Fields, in order: D gene, J gene, V gene, clone size, CDR3 protein, CDR3 DNA. D genes are given only for firm matches. Clone size is given for some rows only: seen once, a few or many times, or a class if the clone is expanded.

d_gene: NA
j_gene: TRBJ1-4
v_gene: TRBV11-1
abundance: NA
CDR3aa: CASSFVGTNEKLFF
CDR3nt: TGTGCCAGCAGCTTCGTGGGAACTAATGAAAAACTGTTTTTT

d_gene: NA
j_gene: TRBJ2-4
v_gene: TRBV9
abundance: NA
CDR3aa: CASSGDNPGRIQYF
CDR3nt: TGTGCCAGCAGCGGGGATAACCCAGGTCGCATTCAGTACTTC

d_gene: NA
j_gene: TRBJ2-1
v_gene: TRBV4-2
abundance: NA
CDR3aa: CASSQDQYRVVRNEQFF
CDR3nt: TGTGCCAGCAGCCAAGATCAGTATAGGGTCGTGAGAAATGAGCAGTTCTTC

d_gene: NA
j_gene: TRBJ1-5
v_gene: TRBV4-2
abundance: NA
CDR3aa: CASSQEAAQLDQPQHF
CDR3nt: TGTGCCAGCAGCCAAGAGGCGGCTCAGTTAGATCAGCCCCAGCATTTT

d_gene: NA
j_gene: TRBJ1-2
v_gene: TRBV18
abundance: few
CDR3aa: CASSQTVSFDYTF
CDR3nt: TGTGCCAGCTCCCAGACAGTCAGTTTTGACTACACCTTC

d_gene: NA
j_gene: TRBJ2-7
v_gene: TRBV19
abundance: NA
CDR3aa: CASSIEPGPYEQYF
CDR3nt: TGTGCCAGTAGTATAGAACCAGGGCCCTACGAGCAGTACTTC

d_gene: NA
j_gene: TRBJ2-1
v_gene: TRBV27
abundance: NA
CDR3aa: CASSPLGERLDEQFF
CDR3nt: TGTGCCAGCAGCCCCTTGGGGGAGAGGCTGGATGAGCAGTTCTTC

d_gene: NA
j_gene: TRBJ2-7
v_gene: TRBV7-2
abundance: NA
CDR3aa: CASSRELSYEQYF
CDR3nt: TGTGCCAGCAGCCGGGAATTGAGTTACGAGCAGTACTTC

d_gene: NA
j_gene: TRBJ2-1
v_gene: TRBV3-1
abundance: NA
CDR3aa: CASSQEGAKFF
CDR3nt: TGTGCCAGCAGCCAAGAGGGGGCTAAGTTCTTC

d_gene: TRBD1
j_gene: TRBJ1-1
v_gene: TRBV7-8
abundance: NA
CDR3aa: CASSLARQGVFF
CDR3nt: TGTGCCAGCAGCTTAGCGAGACAGGGGGTTTTCTTT

d_gene: NA
j_gene: TRBJ1-2
v_gene: TRBV6-6
abundance: few
CDR3aa: CASSYSTSSPNYGYTF
CDR3nt: TGTGCCAGCAGTTACTCGACAAGCAGCCCTAACTATGGCTACACCTTC